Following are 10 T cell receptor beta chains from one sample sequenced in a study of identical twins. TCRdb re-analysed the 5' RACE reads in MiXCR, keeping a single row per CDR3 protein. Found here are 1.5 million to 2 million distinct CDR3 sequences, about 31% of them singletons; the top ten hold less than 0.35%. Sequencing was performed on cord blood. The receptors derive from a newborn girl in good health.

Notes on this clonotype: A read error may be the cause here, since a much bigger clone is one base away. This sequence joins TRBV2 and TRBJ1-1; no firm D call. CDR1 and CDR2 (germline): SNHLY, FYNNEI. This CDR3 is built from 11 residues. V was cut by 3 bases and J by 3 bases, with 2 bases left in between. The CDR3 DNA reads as TGTGCCAGCAGTGACCACACTGAAGCTTTCTTT. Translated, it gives CASSDHTEAFF.

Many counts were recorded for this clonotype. As DNA, the CDR3 is TGTGCCAGCAGTCGGGACACCTACTATGGCTACACCTTC. Protein sequence: CASSRDTYYGYTF. V gene TRBV12-3 or TRBV12-4 combines with J gene TRBJ1-2; D is possibly TRBD1 (6 bases). V was cut by 5 bases and J by 3 bases, with 10 bases left in between. The CDR3 spans 13 residues.

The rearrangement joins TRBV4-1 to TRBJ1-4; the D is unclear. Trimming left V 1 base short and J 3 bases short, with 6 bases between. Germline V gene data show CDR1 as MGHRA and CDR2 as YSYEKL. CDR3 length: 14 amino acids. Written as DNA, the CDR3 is TGCGCCAGCAGCCAAGGGGCTTCTAATGAAAAACTGTTTTTT. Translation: CASSQGASNEKLFF.

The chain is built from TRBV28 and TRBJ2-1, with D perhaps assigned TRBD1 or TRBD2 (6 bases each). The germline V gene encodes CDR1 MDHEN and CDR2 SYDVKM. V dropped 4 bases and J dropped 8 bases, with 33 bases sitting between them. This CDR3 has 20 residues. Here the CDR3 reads CASSSRYRRGRGRGSDEQFF. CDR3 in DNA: TGTGCCAGCAGTTCCCGATATCGGCGGGGCAGGGGACGGGGAAGCGATGAGCAGTTCTTC.

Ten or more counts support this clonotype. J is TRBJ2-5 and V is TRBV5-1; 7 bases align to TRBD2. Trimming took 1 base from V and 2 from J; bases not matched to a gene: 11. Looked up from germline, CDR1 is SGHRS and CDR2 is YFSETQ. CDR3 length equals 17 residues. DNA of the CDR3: TGCGCCAGCAGCTTGTTGGCGGGACTAACCTTTCAAGAGACCCAGTACTTC. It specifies CASSLLAGLTFQETQYF.

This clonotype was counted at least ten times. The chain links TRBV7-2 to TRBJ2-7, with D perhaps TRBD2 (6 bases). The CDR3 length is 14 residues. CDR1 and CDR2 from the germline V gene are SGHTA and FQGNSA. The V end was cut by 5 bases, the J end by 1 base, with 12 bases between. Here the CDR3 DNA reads TGTGCCAGCAGCCGAGGACTAAATTCCTACGAGCAGTACTTC. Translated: CASSRGLNSYEQYF.

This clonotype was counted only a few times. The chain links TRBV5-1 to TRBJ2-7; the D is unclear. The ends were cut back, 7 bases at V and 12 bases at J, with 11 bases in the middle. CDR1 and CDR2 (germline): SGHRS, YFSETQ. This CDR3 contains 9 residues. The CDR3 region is CASSGQPYF. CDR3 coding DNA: TGCGCCAGCTCTGGGCAGCCGTACTTC.

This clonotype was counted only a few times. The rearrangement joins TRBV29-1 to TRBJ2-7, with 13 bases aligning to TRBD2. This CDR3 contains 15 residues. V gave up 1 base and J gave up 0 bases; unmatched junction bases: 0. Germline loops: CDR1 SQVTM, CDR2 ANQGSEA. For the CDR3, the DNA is TGCAGCGTTGAAGGGACTAGCGGGAGCTCCTACGAGCAGTACTTC. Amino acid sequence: CSVEGTSGSSYEQYF.

CDR3 DNA sequence: TGTGCCACTAAGACCCTGACAGGGGGCAATTACAATGAGCAGTACTTC. It codes for CATKTLTGGNYNEQYF. The chain has TRBV10-3 and TRBJ2-1; 10 bases align to TRBD1. Near its end, the DNA agrees better with TRBJ2-7, so the J call may be wrong. Germline values: CDR1 ENHRY, CDR2 SYGVKD. The CDR3 totals 16 residues.

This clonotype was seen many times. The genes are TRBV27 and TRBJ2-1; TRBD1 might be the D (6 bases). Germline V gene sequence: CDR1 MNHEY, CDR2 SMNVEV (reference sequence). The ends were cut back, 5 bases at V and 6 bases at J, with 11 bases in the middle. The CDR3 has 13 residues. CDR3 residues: CASSPPTGNEQFF. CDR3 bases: TGTGCCAGCAGTCCGCCGACAGGCAATGAGCAGTTCTTC.